The TCR beta chain under discussion was sequenced for a study of OX40 agonist ivuxolimab in advanced cancers. Study information: The drug used for patients, ivuxolimab, was an agonistic anti-OX40 (CD134) antibody. Study-level findings and limits: Relative to CD4+ cells, CD8+ T cells on average had more expanded clones.

Trimming cost V 2 bases and J 1 base, with 17 bases left between them. The CDR3 is made up of 17 amino acids. Germline CDR1 is SGHVS and CDR2 is FQNEAQ. At baseline, cycle 4 day 1, and cycle 7 day 1, blood was sampled. Using immunoSEQ multiplex PCR, the repertoire was profiled, and TCRdb retains in-frame clones only, with some absent. The data contain about 67,000 clones, roughly 82% of them singletons. Comments on this clone: Antigen specificity is unknown.

Specimen: CD4+ or CD8+ T cells sorted from blood, collected in a trial of the OX40 agonist ivuxolimab. This chain connects TRBV7-8 to TRBJ1-1; D is possibly TRBD1 (6 bases). This sequence originates from an adult with an advanced solid tumor such as melanoma, head and neck, liver or kidney cancer. CDR3 DNA: TGTGCCAGCAGCTTATGGGGGCAGGGACACAAGAACACTGAAGCTTTCTTT. Its translation is CASSLWGQGHKNTEAFF.